Presented here are 4 T cell receptor beta chains from one specimen sequenced in a study of T cell changes during pregnancy in multiple sclerosis. The method was immunoSEQ multiplex PCR; TCRdb's version includes in-frame clones alone and lacks a portion of them. The data hold around 70,000 clones, with 90% to 95% observed a single time. The input for sequencing was peripheral blood, taken after pregnancy. Receptor source: a female donor with multiple sclerosis, enrolled in a pregnancy study.

This clone occurred once. The CDR3 coding sequence is TGCGCCAGCAGCAGGACTAGCGGGAGTGGGTACGAGCAGTACTTC. It yields the protein CASSRTSGSGYEQYF. This chain uses TRBV5-1 with TRBJ2-7; 13 bases are a match to TRBD2. CDR1 SGHRS and CDR2 YFSETQ come from the germline V gene. CDR3 length equals 15 residues. With 4 bases clipped from V and 4 bases from J, the junction kept 5 bases outside the gene matches.

This chain links TRBV6-1 with TRBJ1-4, with 7 positions matching TRBD1. The CDR3 totals 14 residues. CDR1 MNHNS and CDR2 SASEGT come from the germline V gene. Trimming removed 7 bases from V and 4 bases from J; junction bases left unmatched: 6. The chain's CDR3 is CASNRQGYNEKLFF. In DNA form, the CDR3 reads TGTGCCAGCAACCGACAGGGCTATAATGAAAAACTGTTTTTT.

Only a few counts were recorded for this clone. The chain has TRBV27 and TRBJ2-3, with a tentative D call TRBD1 (5 bases). The germline CDR1 and CDR2 sequences are MNHEY and SMNVEV (reference sequence). The CDR3 is 15 amino acids. V lost 2 bases to trimming and J lost 1 base, with 10 bases between them. CDR3 nucleotide sequence: TGTGCCAGCAGTTTAAGGCCAGGGCGCACAGATACGCAGTATTTT. Its translation is CASSLRPGRTDTQYF.

V is TRBV18 and J is TRBJ1-3; 7 bases line up with TRBD1. Germline loops: CDR1 KGHSH, CDR2 LQKENI. V was clipped by 2 bases and J by 3 bases; unmatched bases: 10. CDR3 size: 17 residues. The CDR3 loop is CASSPSRQGSGGNTIYF. CDR3 in DNA: TGTGCCAGCTCACCATCGCGACAGGGTTCGGGTGGAAACACCATATATTTT.